This TCR beta chain was sequenced for a study of identical twins. This clonotype appeared a single time. TCRdb re-derived calls from the 5' RACE reads in MiXCR, one entry per CDR3 protein. The sample comprises approximately 600,000 distinct CDR3 sequences, just over 7% of which are singletons, and 1.5% to 2% rests with the top ten. Deletions cut 6 bases from V and 6 bases from J, with 19 bases between. The CDR3 is 15 amino acids. Germline CDR1 SNHLY, CDR2 FYNNEI. These data also formed part of another study, on yellow fever vaccine responses in identical twins.

Sequencing input: PBMCs. The rearrangement uses TRBV2 and TRBJ2-3; TRBD1 is a possible D gene (5 bases). This TCR came from a young woman in good health. The CDR3 DNA reads as TGTGCCAGCAGGACCCCGGACATCTTCGGGGATACGCAGTATTTT. It codes for CASRTPDIFGDTQYF.